The rows below give T cell receptor beta chains drawn from one sample of a study of regulatory T cells in long-lasting Graves disease. Each CDR3 protein is one row after TCRdb ran MiXCR on the multiplex PCR reads. The repertoire holds under 700,000 distinct CDR3 sequences, with 15% to 20% as singletons. Another study also made use of these data, one on T cells in Graves' hyperthyroidism and ophthalmopathy.

Sequencing used peripheral blood mononuclear cells (PBMCs), obtained at new diagnosis, from a patient treated with antithyroid drugs. Source of these receptors: a woman aged 40 to 65 with Graves disease. Each CDR3 is given with its conserved first and last residue. A D gene is named only where the DNA matches it firmly. Clone size appears in some rows only: once, few, many, or a class for an expanded clone.

TRBJ2-1 TRBV7-8 NA many TGTGCCAGCAGCTTAGCCCGGCAGGGGATGGAATCCTACAATGAGCAGTTCTTC CASSLARQGMESYNEQFF
TRBJ1-5 TRBV20-1 NA NA TGCAGTGCTAGAAGGAGAGCCGGGGCGAATCAGCCCCAGCATTTT CSARRRAGANQPQHF
TRBJ2-3 TRBV5-1 NA many TGCGCCAGCAGCACCAACTACCAGGAGGCAACAGATACGCAGTATTTT CASSTNYQEATDTQYF
TRBJ2-2 TRBV20-1 TRBD1 NA TGCAGTGCTACCGGGACAGGGGCTGGAGGGGAGCTGTTTTTT CSATGTGAGGELFF
TRBJ1-5 TRBV30 NA many TGTGCCTGGAGTGCTGGCGGGACACGGAATCAGCCCCAGCATTTT CAWSAGGTRNQPQHF
TRBJ1-6 TRBV7-2 NA NA TGTGCCAGCAGGGGTAATTCACCCCTCCACTTT CASRGNSPLHF
TRBJ1-2 TRBV7-8 NA many TGTGCCAGCAGCTCGAGGGGCGGGGGCAACGACTATGGCTACACCTTC CASSSRGGGNDYGYTF
TRBJ2-3 TRBV6-5 NA NA TGTGCCAGCAGTTACGTGGGGGGGCCGGTCCGTACGCAGTATTTT CASSYVGGPVRTQYF
TRBJ2-3 TRBV3-1 TRBD2 NA TGTGCCAGCAGCCAGCAGAGCGGGGGGGCAACAGATACGCAGTATTTT CASSQQSGGATDTQYF
TRBJ2-3 TRBV13 TRBD2 many TGTGCCAGCAGCTCCCCGCGGGGGGATGCGCAGTATTTT CASSSPRGDAQYF
TRBJ2-3 TRBV9 TRBD2 few TGTGCCAGCAGCGCCGACCCTTGGGCGGGGGGGAGCACAGATACGCAGTATTTT CASSADPWAGGSTDTQYF
TRBJ1-1 TRBV3-1 NA many TGTGCCAGCAGCCAGGAGGGGCAAAACACTGAAGCTTTCTTT CASSQEGQNTEAFF
TRBJ2-5 TRBV2 NA many TGTGCCAGCAATGGGGTGGCTAGCGATCAAGAGACCCAGTACTTC CASNGVASDQETQYF
TRBJ1-4 TRBV10-3 TRBD1 NA TGTGCCATCAGTGGGACAGGGGGAGAAAAACTGTTTTTT CAISGTGGEKLFF
TRBJ1-2 TRBV28 NA many TGTGCCAGCAGCTCTACAGGGATTTCCTATGGCTACACCTTC CASSSTGISYGYTF
TRBJ2-7 TRBV15 TRBD1 many TGTGCCACCAGCCAGCTCCGGGACAGGGGTTACGAGCAGTACTTC CATSQLRDRGYEQYF
TRBJ2-3 TRBV20-1 TRBD2 NA TGCAGTGCTGAAGGACTAGCGGGGGGCCCAGATACGCAGTATTTT CSAEGLAGGPDTQYF
TRBJ1-1 TRBV29-1 NA many TGCAGCGTTGAAGCACCCGTTCCGGGACGCACACCTGAAGCTTTCTTT CSVEAPVPGRTPEAFF
TRBJ1-6 TRBV27 NA few TGTGCCAGCAGCCTAGGGGGTATCTATAATTCACCCCTCCACTTT CASSLGGIYNSPLHF
TRBJ2-5 TRBV5-1 NA NA TGCGCCAGCAGCTATTTGACAGATTTCCAAGAGACCCAGTACTTC CASSYLTDFQETQYF
TRBJ2-7 TRBV12-3/TRBV12-4 NA NA TGTGCCAGCAATACTCAAGGGGCGAACTACGAGCAGTACTTC CASNTQGANYEQYF
TRBJ2-1 TRBV29-1 TRBD1 few TGCAGCGTCCAGGACAGGGTATACAATGAGCAGTTCTTC CSVQDRVYNEQFF
TRBJ2-5 TRBV12-3/TRBV12-4 TRBD2 many TGTGCCAGCAGTCTAATGGCGGGGGGATCGGAGACCCAGTACTTC CASSLMAGGSETQYF
TRBJ1-3 TRBV2 NA few TGTGCCAGCAGTGTTGTCTTTATTAGGAGTCGCGATGGAAACACCATATATTTT CASSVVFIRSRDGNTIYF
TRBJ1-1 TRBV28 TRBD1 NA TGTGCCAGCAGTTATATCCCAGGGGGCGACACTGAAGCTTTCTTT CASSYIPGGDTEAFF
TRBJ1-5 TRBV11-2 NA many TGTGCCAGCAGCTTAGAACCTATCATGGGGCCCCAGCATTTT CASSLEPIMGPQHF
TRBJ1-5 TRBV4-1 NA few TGCGCCAGCAGCCAAGTAAGGGGGAAGAGCAATCAGCCCCAGCATTTT CASSQVRGKSNQPQHF
TRBJ2-2 TRBV27 TRBD2 NA TGTGCCAGCAGTTCCACGACCCGGCTAGCGGCGAACACCGGGGAGCTGTTTTTT CASSSTTRLAANTGELFF
TRBJ2-2 TRBV28 TRBD1 few TGTGCCAGCAGTTATATCCCAGGGGGCACCGGGGAGCTGTTTTTT CASSYIPGGTGELFF
TRBJ2-5 TRBV11-2 TRBD2 many TGTGCCAGCAGCCTCACTAGCGGGGGGACAGGGACCCAGTACTTC CASSLTSGGTGTQYF
TRBJ2-1 TRBV5-5 TRBD1 many TGTGCCAGCAGCGGAGGACAGGGGGCAGGGAATGAGCAGTTCTTC CASSGGQGAGNEQFF
TRBJ1-6 TRBV10-3 TRBD1 NA TGTGCCAGGGACAGTAATTCACCCCTCCACTTT CARDSNSPLHF
TRBJ2-5 TRBV7-9 TRBD1 many TGTGCCAGCAGCCCTCTGACAGGGGAGGAGACCCAGTACTTC CASSPLTGEETQYF
TRBJ1-6 TRBV2 TRBD1 few TGTGCCAGGGGTTTAGGACAGGGAAATTCACCCCTCCACTTT CARGLGQGNSPLHF
TRBJ2-2 TRBV11-2 TRBD2 NA TGTGCCAGCAGCTCCCTCCGGGGGGGATTCACCGGGGAGCTGTTTTTT CASSSLRGGFTGELFF
TRBJ2-6 TRBV20-1 NA NA TGCAGTGCTAGCGTCTCTGGGGCCAACGTCCTGACTTTC CSASVSGANVLTF
TRBJ1-1 TRBV18 NA many TGTGCCAGCTCACCACCAGGAACAAGATACACTGAAGCTTTCTTT CASSPPGTRYTEAFF
TRBJ2-5 TRBV3-1 TRBD2 many TGTGCCAGCAGCCAAGATCCGGGTAGCGGGGGCCAAGAGACCCAGTACTTC CASSQDPGSGGQETQYF
TRBJ1-2 TRBV6-5 NA many TGTGCCAGCAGTTACCAAAGCACAGCGTATGGCTACACCTTC CASSYQSTAYGYTF
TRBJ1-2 TRBV9 TRBD1 few TGTGCCAGCAGCACGGGACAGGGTAACGGCTACACCTTC CASSTGQGNGYTF
TRBJ2-7 TRBV11-2 TRBD2 many TGTGCCAGCAGTTTTGCGGGGGGTTACGAGCAGTACTTC CASSFAGGYEQYF
TRBJ1-1 TRBV13 TRBD1 many TGTGCCAGCAGCTTAGATCCGGGACAGCGAATGAACACTGAAGCTTTCTTT CASSLDPGQRMNTEAFF
TRBJ1-2 TRBV9 TRBD1 many TGTGCCAGCAGCCCGAATCCTAGGACAGGGAATGGCTACACCTTC CASSPNPRTGNGYTF
TRBJ2-1 TRBV3-1 NA many TGTGCCAGCAGCCGAGACACCTACAATGAGCAGTTCTTC CASSRDTYNEQFF
TRBJ1-6 TRBV20-1 TRBD1 NA TGCAGTGCTAGGCACACCGGGACAGGGAACTCACCCCTCCACTTT CSARHTGTGNSPLHF
TRBJ1-6 TRBV20-1 NA few TGCAGTGCCCGTTTGAGTAGCGGTCTCTATAATTCACCCCTCCACTTT CSARLSSGLYNSPLHF
TRBJ2-2 TRBV7-2 NA many TGTGCCAGCAGCTTAGGAGACCGTAGGAACACCGGGGAGCTGTTTTTT CASSLGDRRNTGELFF
TRBJ2-5 TRBV24-1 NA many TGTGCCACCAGTGATTTTCGCGGGATGTTGGAGACCCAGTACTTC CATSDFRGMLETQYF
TRBJ1-5 TRBV27 NA many TGTGCCAGCAGTTTATCCGATGGTATGCCCCAGCATTTT CASSLSDGMPQHF
TRBJ1-2 TRBV2 NA NA TGTGCCAGCAGAGTCAGCGGGGGCTACACCTTC CASRVSGGYTF
TRBJ1-5 TRBV6-9 NA many TGTGCCAGCAGTTCAAATCCCGGGATAGATAGCAATCAGCCCCAGCATTTT CASSSNPGIDSNQPQHF
TRBJ2-6 TRBV6-1 NA NA TGTGCCAGCAGCCGGACGGTCAGGGGCTCTGGGGCCAACGTCCTGACTTTC CASSRTVRGSGANVLTF
TRBJ2-3 TRBV7-8 NA many TGTGCCAGCAGCTTCGGGGAGTCACACACAGATACGCAGTATTTT CASSFGESHTDTQYF